Below are 16 T cell receptor beta chains sequenced from a single sample in a study of human thymus T cells. It was from resections taken during corrective heart surgery that the thymus tissue came. Data came from immunoSEQ multiplex PCR; TCRdb stores just in-frame clones and leaves some out. The table shows about 130,000 clones, with about 94% occurring only once. The sample was thymus tissue. These receptors were obtained from a boy under two years old with a congenital heart defect but otherwise immunologically healthy.

The V gene is TRBV11-2, the J gene TRBJ1-1; D unclear. There are 19 residues in the CDR3. CDR1 SGHAT and CDR2 FQNNGV come from the germline V gene. V lost 5 bases to trimming and J lost 3 bases, with 28 bases between them. In DNA, the CDR3 is TGTGCCAGCAGCCCCATAAACATAGATAGTGGGAGGGAGGACACTGAAGCTTTCTTT. Protein sequence: CASSPINIDSGREDTEAFF.

The rearrangement uses TRBV4-3 and TRBJ2-3; 9 bases are a match to TRBD2. The CDR3 consists of 16 residues. CDR1 is LGHNA and CDR2 is YSLEER in the germline V gene. Trimming cost V 5 bases and J 4 bases; bases outside gene matches: 10. Here the CDR3 reads CASSGAGGFLPDTQYF. In DNA form, the CDR3 reads TGCGCCAGCAGCGGGGCGGGGGGGTTTTTGCCAGATACGCAGTATTTT.

The sample holds one count of this clone. This chain connects TRBV10-3 to TRBJ1-1; the match to TRBD1 covers 7 bases. The germline gives CDR1 ENHRY, CDR2 SYGVKD. Trimming removed 6 bases from V and 1 base from J; junction bases left unmatched: 5. The CDR3 length is 14 residues. DNA of the CDR3: TGTGCCATCAGAGGACAGGTTGGGAACACTGAAGCTTTCTTT. The encoded protein is CAIRGQVGNTEAFF.

V usage is TRBV11-2 and J usage is TRBJ1-2, with D perhaps matching TRBD1 (5 bases). V lost 4 bases to trimming and J lost 5 bases, with 8 bases between them. Germline assignment: CDR1 SGHAT and CDR2 FQNNGV. There are 12 residues in the CDR3. CDR3 nucleotide sequence: TGTGCCAGCAGCTCGGGGGATTATGGCTACACCTTC. Its translation: CASSSGDYGYTF.

V gene TRBV5-4 combines with J gene TRBJ1-1, with TRBD1 matching 8 bases. Germline loops: CDR1 SGHNT, CDR2 YYREEE (reference sequence). This CDR3 has 15 amino acids. Losses at the gene ends were 2 bases for V and 5 bases for J; bases not matched to a gene: 8. The CDR3 DNA reads TGTGCCAGCAGCTTCTTCGACAGGGGTCGGACTGAAGCTTTCTTT. Translating it yields CASSFFDRGRTEAFF.

The CDR3 is CASSDGYGYTF. In DNA form, the CDR3 reads TGTGCCAGCAGTGATGGGTATGGCTACACCTTC. The chain joins TRBV27 to TRBJ1-2; D ambiguous. The germline V gene encodes CDR1 MNHEY and CDR2 SMNVEV (reference sequence). Trimming shortened V by 5 bases and J by 5 bases, and 6 bases separated the two germline ends. CDR3 size: 11 residues.

J is TRBJ2-3 and V is TRBV6-1; weak D call: TRBD2 (7 bases). CDR1 MNHNS and CDR2 SASEGT come from the germline V gene. CDR3 size: 19 residues. V was cut by 0 bases and J by 2 bases, with 21 bases left in between. DNA for the CDR3: TGTGCCAGCAGTGAAGCGCACCTGGTGGCGGGGGCCCACACAGATACGCAGTATTTT. As protein: CASSEAHLVAGAHTDTQYF.

This sequence joins TRBV6-1 and TRBJ1-1; no clear D gene. The germline V and J ends were trimmed by 8 bases and 7 bases, with 8 bases remaining between them. This CDR3 has 10 residues. The germline V gene encodes CDR1 MNHNS and CDR2 SASEGT. The CDR3 DNA reads TGTGCCAGCTTCTGGCTTGAAGCTTTCTTT. It translates to CASFWLEAFF.

The J gene is TRBJ1-5, the V gene TRBV7-9, with D hard to call. CDR1 and CDR2 (germline): SEHNR, FQNEAQ (reference sequence). There are 13 residues in the CDR3. Trimming cost V 5 bases and J 7 bases, with 12 bases left between them. The chain's CDR3 is CASSPSLQQPQHF. DNA of the CDR3: TGTGCCAGCAGCCCCTCCCTTCAGCAGCCCCAGCATTTT.

This clone was seen a handful of times. The chain is built from TRBV5-5 and TRBJ1-6; 9 bases map to TRBD1. Germline V CDR1 and CDR2: SGHKS, YYEKEE (reference sequence). The CDR3 runs to 14 residues. V shed 4 bases and J 10 bases; nucleotides not matched to a gene: 6. The CDR3 DNA follows: TGTGCCAGCAGCGGGGACAGGGAAGGCTCACCCCTCCACTTT. As protein: CASSGDREGSPLHF.

The chain carries TRBV6-1 and TRBJ1-5, with TRBD1 matching over 7 bases. The CDR3 totals 15 residues. Germline-derived CDR1 and CDR2 are MNHNS and SASEGT. Unmatched junction bases numbered 6, after V lost 1 base and J lost 6 bases. In DNA, the CDR3 is TGTGCCAGCAGTGAAGTGGGACAGCACGTTCAGCCCCAGCATTTT. Protein product: CASSEVGQHVQPQHF.

The rearrangement uses TRBV5-6 and TRBJ1-2; TRBD1 is a possible D gene (5 bases). The germline V gene has CDR1 SGHDT and CDR2 YYEEEE. V was clipped by 0 bases and J by 5 bases, with 14 bases between them. This CDR3 has 15 residues. Here the CDR3 DNA reads TGTGCCAGCAGCTTGGGTCGGGGGACTTCTTATGGCTACACCTTC. Residues: CASSLGRGTSYGYTF.

This clone was detected only once. Germline and junction disagree at one end, which may indicate a read error. The rearrangement joins TRBV7-9 to TRBJ2-1, with 8 bases fitting TRBD1. CDR3 length equals 17 residues. Germline assignment: CDR1 SEHNR and CDR2 FQNEAQ (reference sequence). The CDR3: CASIQRGIRGPYDEQFF. The CDR3 coding sequence is TGTGCCAGCATCCAAAGGGGTATCAGGGGGCCCTACGATGAGCAGTTCTTC.

This chain joins TRBV15 and TRBJ1-2; the match to TRBD1 covers 8 bases. The length of the CDR3 is 16 residues. Per the germline V gene, CDR1 is LNHNV and CDR2 is YYDKDF (reference sequence). The J segment lost 8 bases and the V segment lost 2 bases, leaving 13 bases of the junction unmatched. CDR3: CATSRRTLRGPGGYTF. Here the CDR3 DNA reads TGTGCCACCAGCAGACGCACCCTCAGGGGGCCCGGCGGCTACACCTTC.

The chain's CDR3 is CASSRDRPYEQYF. The CDR3 nucleotides read TGTGCCAGCTCACGGGACAGGCCCTACGAGCAGTACTTC. The rearrangement links TRBV18 to TRBJ2-7; TRBD1 matches 8 bases. The CDR3 totals 13 residues. With V trimmed by 4 bases and J by 2 bases, 1 base remained unmatched. Germline CDR1 is KGHSH and CDR2 is LQKENI.

This clone was recorded once. V and J are TRBV7-9 and TRBJ2-1; TRBD1 matches at 7 bases. The length of the CDR3 is 12 residues. Germline V gives CDR1 SEHNR, CDR2 FQNEAQ (reference sequence). Trimming took 11 bases from V and 3 from J; bases not matched to a gene: 4. The CDR3 loop reads CALDRVYNEQFF. DNA for the CDR3: TGTGCCCTCGACAGGGTCTACAATGAGCAGTTCTTC.